This T cell receptor (beta chain) stems from a study of T cell responses to AZD1222 COVID-19 vaccine. Points from the study as a whole: The study identified only a handful of AZD1222 recipients as seropositive at baseline.

This CDR3 is 16 amino acids long. Trimming cost V 5 bases and J 5 bases; bases outside gene matches: 12. CDR1 and CDR2 from the germline V gene are MDHEN and SYDVKM. Assay: immunoSEQ multiplex PCR; the TCRdb copy retains only in-frame clones and omits some. The table has about 140,000 clones, about 89% seen once. In regard to this clone: No antigen is known for it.

The chain carries TRBV28 and TRBJ1-1; 9 nucleotides agree with TRBD1. The receptor's source is an adult who received the AZD1222 COVID-19 vaccine. This specimen consisted of peripheral blood, obtained 28 days after the second AZD1222 dose. The CDR3 sequence is CASSKRPGQGGTEAFF. The CDR3 region has the DNA TGTGCCAGCAGTAAACGACCGGGACAGGGAGGGACTGAAGCTTTCTTT.